These 22 T cell receptor beta chains were all obtained from the same sample, sequenced in a study of T-cell memory formation after mild COVID-19 (dated by TCRdb to about 2021). Libraries were constructed by 5' RACE. Sequencing was performed on an Illumina NovaSeq 6000. TCRdb redid the processing of the public reads, applying fastp at Q25 and MiXCR, and retained in-frame beta chains. One record per CDR3 amino acid sequence lists the most common genes and DNA. The sample yields about 250,000 distinct CDR3 sequences; 15% were counted once. The leading ten clones occupy more than 2% of the sample. The source material was PBMCs or a T cell subset sorted from them (not recorded which). These receptors were taken from an adult woman who had mild COVID-19 (a few samples of this study predate the infection). The sample titles of this study are shuffled in the database, so cell type and time point are left out; the donor was told from shared clones.

This clonotype came up once. The chain uses TRBV7-2 and TRBJ2-1, with D uncertain. Germline loops: CDR1 SGHTA, CDR2 FQGNSA. The CDR3 runs 14 residues. With 5 bases removed from V and 3 bases from J, the gap between germline ends came to 11 bases. The CDR3 DNA follows: TGTGCCAGCAGCCCCGGACCGAGCTACAATGAGCAGTTCTTC. Encoded protein: CASSPGPSYNEQFF.

The V call is TRBV12-3 or TRBV12-4, the J call TRBJ2-3; maybe TRBD2 (5 bases). V lost 3 bases and J 4 bases, leaving 5 bases between the germline ends. This CDR3 contains 12 residues. The CDR3 spells CASSFGADTQYF. The CDR3 nucleotides are TGTGCCAGCAGTTTCGGGGCAGATACGCAGTATTTT.

The chain recombines TRBV5-4 with TRBJ2-7; 8 bases fit TRBD2. The CDR3 has 15 residues. The germline V gene has CDR1 SGHNT and CDR2 YYREEE (reference sequence). With V trimmed by 0 bases and J by 5 bases, 7 bases remained unmatched. For the CDR3, the DNA is TGTGCCAGCAGCTTGGCTGGGCGGGGGGCGAACGAGCAGTACTTC. It is translated as CASSLAGRGANEQYF.

J is TRBJ1-2 and V is TRBV20-1; D is undetermined. V lost 0 bases and J lost 4, with 12 bases in between. This CDR3 has 14 amino acids. Germline V CDR1 and CDR2: DFQATT, SNEGSKA (reference sequence). The CDR3 DNA sequence: TGCAGTGCTAGAGATCCGGCGGGGATCTATGGCTACACCTTC. It specifies CSARDPAGIYGYTF.

This clonotype was recorded at least ten times. The rearrangement links TRBV4-2 to TRBJ2-1; 10 positions match TRBD2. The V gene end was trimmed by 4 bases and the J gene end by 8 bases; junction bases not matched to a gene: 2. The CDR3 extends over 13 amino acids. Germline V gene sequence: CDR1 LGHNA, CDR2 YNFKEQ. The CDR3 spells CASSPGTSDEQFF. In DNA form, the CDR3 reads TGTGCCAGCAGCCCAGGGACTAGCGATGAGCAGTTCTTC.

There are a few counts of this clonotype. The chain links TRBV19 to TRBJ2-1; 8 nucleotides align to TRBD2. CDR1 and CDR2 from the germline V gene are LNHDA and SQIVND (reference sequence). The CDR3 extends over 15 amino acids. V dropped 6 bases and J dropped 4; count of bases not matched to a gene: 8. For the CDR3, the DNA is TGTGCCAGTAGCCAGCCCGGGACTAGTTACAATGAGCAGTTCTTC. Translated: CASSQPGTSYNEQFF.

The table lists this clonotype with a count of one. This chain connects TRBV5-1 to TRBJ2-3; the D gene is possibly TRBD1 (6 bases). V was shortened by 0 bases and J by 2 bases, with 10 bases between the two germline ends. CDR3 size: 15 residues. Germline CDR1 and CDR2: SGHRS and YFSETQ. The CDR3 reads CASSLVQGFTDTQYF. The CDR3, as DNA: TGCGCCAGCAGCTTGGTACAGGGATTCACAGATACGCAGTATTTT.

This clonotype was seen only a few times. DNA of the CDR3: TGTGCCAGCAGCCCCAGACAGGGGGAATACTATGGCTACACCTTC. Its protein product is CASSPRQGEYYGYTF. The rearrangement joins TRBV9 to TRBJ1-2; 9 bases are shared with TRBD1. This CDR3 contains 15 residues. Looked up from germline, CDR1 is SGDLS and CDR2 is YYNGEE. Trimming removed 4 bases from V and 3 bases from J; junction bases left unmatched: 7.

The table lists this clonotype with a few counts. The rearrangement links TRBV20-1 to TRBJ1-4; D is ambiguous. CDR3 length: 15 residues. Germline CDR1 reads DFQATT; CDR2 reads SNEGSKA (reference sequence). Trimming took 3 bases from V and 0 from J, leaving 11 bases between them. CDR3 residues: CSASSAFATNEKLFF. The CDR3, as DNA: TGCAGTGCTAGCTCCGCTTTTGCAACTAATGAAAAACTGTTTTTT.

This clonotype was counted a few times. The CDR3 DNA sequence: TGCGCCAGCAGCTACCGATACGGTGGGAACGGGGAGCTGTTTTTT. It codes for CASSYRYGGNGELFF. This rearrangement joins TRBV5-1 to TRBJ2-2, with D unresolved. Between the trimmed V and J ends, which lost 3 bases and 7 bases, there was a span of 16 bases. CDR1 and CDR2 from the germline V gene are SGHRS and YFSETQ. The CDR3 runs to 15 residues.

This clonotype was counted many times. V usage is TRBV7-2 and J usage is TRBJ2-3, with 8 bases matching TRBD2. Germline V CDR1 and CDR2: SGHTA, FQGNSA. The CDR3 spans 13 residues. The J segment lost 1 base and the V segment lost 6 bases, leaving 0 bases of the junction unmatched. The CDR3 nucleotides are TGTGCCAGCAGACTAGCGGGCACAGATACGCAGTATTTT. Amino acids: CASRLAGTDTQYF.

This clonotype was observed a few times. The chain uses TRBV20-1 and TRBJ2-4; 7 nucleotides agree with TRBD2. The germline CDR1 and CDR2 sequences are DFQATT and SNEGSKA (reference sequence). The CDR3 consists of 16 residues. Trimming cost V 5 bases and J 1 base; bases outside gene matches: 11. This CDR3 reads CSAVRPGRGAKNIQYF. The CDR3 nucleotides are TGCAGTGCTGTCAGACCCGGGCGGGGGGCCAAAAACATTCAGTACTTC.

The rearrangement links TRBV18 to TRBJ1-5, with TRBD1 identical over 7 bases. This CDR3 has 14 amino acids. V was pared by 1 base and J by 11 bases, with 8 bases of the junction left unmatched. The germline V gene has CDR1 KGHSH and CDR2 LQKENI. CDR3 nucleotides: TGTGCCAGCTCACCACGGACAGGTTTCGAGACCCAGCATTTT. Translation: CASSPRTGFETQHF.

This clonotype has just a few counts. This chain connects TRBV24-1 to TRBJ1-5, with D tentatively TRBD1 (6 bases). V dropped 7 bases and J dropped 4 bases, with 10 bases sitting between them. The CDR3 has 13 amino acids. Germline assignment: CDR1 KGHDR and CDR2 SFDVKD. CDR3 nucleotide sequence: TGTGCCACCAGCGGGACACCGAATCAGCCCCAGCATTTT. This encodes CATSGTPNQPQHF.

The V call is TRBV5-1, the J call TRBJ2-2; 8 bases fit TRBD2. The CDR3 has 15 amino acids. V was pared by 5 bases and J by 0 bases, with 3 bases of the junction left unmatched. Germline V gene sequence: CDR1 SGHRS, CDR2 YFSETQ. In nucleotides, the CDR3 is TGCGCCAGCAGAGGCGGGGGGTCGAACACCGGGGAGCTGTTTTTT. Its translation: CASRGGGSNTGELFF.

This clonotype has only a few counts. V usage is TRBV7-2 and J usage is TRBJ1-3, with a tentative D call TRBD1 (6 bases). This CDR3 is built from 17 residues. V was pared by 1 base and J by 0 bases, with 13 bases between. Germline CDR1 is SGHTA and CDR2 is FQGNSA. The CDR3 DNA follows: TGTGCCAGCAGCTTAGACTCTACAGGGAGCTCTGGAAACACCATATATTTT. Translation gives CASSLDSTGSSGNTIYF.

This clonotype has a handful of counts. The J gene is TRBJ1-1, the V gene TRBV7-2; D is unclear. Trimming took off 3 bases at V and 1 base at J, with 9 bases between the two ends. Germline V gene data show CDR1 as SGHTA and CDR2 as FQGNSA. The CDR3 consists of 14 residues. This chain's CDR3 is CASSFENSNTEAFF. The CDR3 nucleotides are TGTGCCAGCAGCTTTGAGAATTCGAACACTGAAGCTTTCTTT.

The chain carries TRBV18 and TRBJ2-3, with 7 bases matching TRBD1. Germline V lookup: CDR1 KGHSH, CDR2 LQKENI. The CDR3 runs 13 residues. Germline trimming cut 2 bases from V and 6 bases from J; bases unmatched to any gene: 2. The DNA of the CDR3 is TGTGCCAGCTCACCAAACAGGGGTGATACGCAGTATTTT. It specifies CASSPNRGDTQYF.

This clonotype has more than one count but fewer than ten. The rearrangement uses TRBV29-1 and TRBJ2-2; D may match TRBD1 or TRBD2 (5 bases each). Germline CDR1 is SQVTM and CDR2 is ANQGSEA. The CDR3 runs to 13 residues. Trimming removed 4 bases from V and 7 bases from J, with 13 bases in between. The DNA for the CDR3 is TGCAGCGTTGCCGGGACCGCAGGCGGGGAGCTGTTTTTT. Protein: CSVAGTAGGELFF.

This clonotype has a handful of counts. This chain connects TRBV5-1 to TRBJ1-2; 8 positions agree with TRBD1. V shed 4 bases, J shed 4 bases, and the junction held 9 bases outside the gene matches. This CDR3 is 15 amino acids long. In germline, CDR1 is SGHRS, CDR2 YFSETQ. CDR3 protein: CASSDPRDRPYGYTF. CDR3 coding DNA: TGCGCCAGCAGCGACCCCCGGGACAGGCCCTATGGCTACACCTTC.

The table lists this clonotype with a few counts. The chain recombines TRBV30 with TRBJ2-2; D possibly corresponds to TRBD1 (5 bases). CDR3 length: 12 residues. CDR1 GTSNPN and CDR2 SVGIG come from the germline V gene (reference sequence). Between the trimmed V and J ends, which lost 1 base and 6 bases, there was a span of 6 bases. Here the CDR3 reads CAWSGGPGELFF. CDR3 bases: TGTGCCTGGAGTGGGGGCCCCGGGGAGCTGTTTTTT.

This clonotype was seen only a few times. The genes are TRBV9 and TRBJ2-2; tentative D call: TRBD1 (6 bases). CDR1 SGDLS and CDR2 YYNGEE come from the germline V gene. CDR3 size: 15 residues. The V end was cut by 4 bases, the J end by 2 bases, with 12 bases between. CDR3 in amino acids: CASSPGQVNTGELFF. The CDR3 DNA follows: TGTGCCAGCAGCCCGGGACAAGTAAACACCGGGGAGCTGTTTTTT.